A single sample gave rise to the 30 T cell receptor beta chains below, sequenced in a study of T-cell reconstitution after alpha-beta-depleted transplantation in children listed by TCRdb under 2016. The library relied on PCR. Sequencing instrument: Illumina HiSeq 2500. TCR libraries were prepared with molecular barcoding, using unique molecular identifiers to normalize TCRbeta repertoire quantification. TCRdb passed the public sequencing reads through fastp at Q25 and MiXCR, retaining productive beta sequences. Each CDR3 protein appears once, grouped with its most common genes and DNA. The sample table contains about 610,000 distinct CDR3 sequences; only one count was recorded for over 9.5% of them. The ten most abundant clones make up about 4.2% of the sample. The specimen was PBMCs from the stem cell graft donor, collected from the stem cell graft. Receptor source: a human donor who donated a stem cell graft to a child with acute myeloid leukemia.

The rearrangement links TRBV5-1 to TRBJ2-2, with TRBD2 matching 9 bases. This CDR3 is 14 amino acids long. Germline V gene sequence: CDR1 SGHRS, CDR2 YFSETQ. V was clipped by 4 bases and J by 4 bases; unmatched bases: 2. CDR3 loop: CASSGGRVTGELFF. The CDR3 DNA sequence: TGCGCCAGCAGCGGCGGGAGGGTCACCGGGGAGCTGTTTTTT.

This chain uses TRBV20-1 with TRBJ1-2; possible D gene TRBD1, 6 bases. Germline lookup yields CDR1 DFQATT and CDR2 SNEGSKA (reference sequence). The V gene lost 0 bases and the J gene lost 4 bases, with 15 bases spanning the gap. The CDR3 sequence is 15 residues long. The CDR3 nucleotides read TGCAGTGCTAGAGACCTAAGGGGGGGGCTCTATGGCTACACCTTC. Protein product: CSARDLRGGLYGYTF.

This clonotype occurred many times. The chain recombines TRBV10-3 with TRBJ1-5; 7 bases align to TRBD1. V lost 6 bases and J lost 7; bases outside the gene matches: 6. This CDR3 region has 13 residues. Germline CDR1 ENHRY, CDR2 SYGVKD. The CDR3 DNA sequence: TGTGCCATCAGAGACAGGGTAGAACAGCCCCAGCATTTT. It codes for CAIRDRVEQPQHF.

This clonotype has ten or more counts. The CDR3 protein is CASSPSSGWIYEQYF. CDR3 sequence (DNA): TGTGCCAGCAGTCCGTCTAGCGGTTGGATCTACGAGCAGTACTTC. This sequence joins TRBV28 and TRBJ2-7, with TRBD2 identical over 7 bases. J was trimmed by 3 bases and V by 5 bases; bases with no gene match: 10. The V gene's germline CDR1 is MDHEN and CDR2 SYDVKM. The CDR3 extends over 15 amino acids.

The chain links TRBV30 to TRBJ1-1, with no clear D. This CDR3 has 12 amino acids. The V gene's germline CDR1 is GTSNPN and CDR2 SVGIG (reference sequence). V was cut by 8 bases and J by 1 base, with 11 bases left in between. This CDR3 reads CALVAGNTEAFF. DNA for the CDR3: TGTGCCCTCGTGGCAGGGAACACTGAAGCTTTCTTT.

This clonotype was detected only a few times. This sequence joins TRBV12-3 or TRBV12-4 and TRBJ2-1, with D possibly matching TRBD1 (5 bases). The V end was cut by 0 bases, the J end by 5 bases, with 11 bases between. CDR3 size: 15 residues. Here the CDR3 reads CASSLAGLDHNEQFF. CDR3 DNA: TGTGCCAGCAGTTTAGCGGGGCTAGACCACAATGAGCAGTTCTTC.

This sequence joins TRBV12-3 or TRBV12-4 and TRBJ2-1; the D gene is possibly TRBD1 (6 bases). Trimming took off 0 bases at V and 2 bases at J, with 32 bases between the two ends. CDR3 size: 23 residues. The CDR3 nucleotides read TGTGCCAGCAGTTTAGCGCGCGGTGGGGTTTCAGCGGCCCTAGGGGGACCCTACAATGAGCAGTTCTTC. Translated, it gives CASSLARGGVSAALGGPYNEQFF.

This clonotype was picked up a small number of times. Written as DNA, the CDR3 is TGCAGCTCGAAAACAGGCACAGATACGCAGTATTTT. It translates to CSSKTGTDTQYF. V gene TRBV29-1 combines with J gene TRBJ2-3; D is ambiguous. V shed 8 bases and J shed 1 base, with 10 bases lying between them. Per the germline V gene, CDR1 is SQVTM and CDR2 is ANQGSEA. The CDR3 runs 12 residues.

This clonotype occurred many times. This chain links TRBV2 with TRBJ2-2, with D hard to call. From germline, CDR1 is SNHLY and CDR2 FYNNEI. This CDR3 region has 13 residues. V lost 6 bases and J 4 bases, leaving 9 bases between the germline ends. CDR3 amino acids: CASRGTGTGELFF. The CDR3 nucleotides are TGTGCCAGCAGAGGAACGGGCACCGGGGAGCTGTTTTTT.

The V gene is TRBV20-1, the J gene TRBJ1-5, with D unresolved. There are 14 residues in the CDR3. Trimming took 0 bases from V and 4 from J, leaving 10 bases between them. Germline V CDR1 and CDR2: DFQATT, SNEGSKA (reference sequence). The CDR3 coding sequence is TGCAGTGCTAGAGATTTTAGGACTAATCAGCCCCAGCATTTT. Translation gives CSARDFRTNQPQHF.

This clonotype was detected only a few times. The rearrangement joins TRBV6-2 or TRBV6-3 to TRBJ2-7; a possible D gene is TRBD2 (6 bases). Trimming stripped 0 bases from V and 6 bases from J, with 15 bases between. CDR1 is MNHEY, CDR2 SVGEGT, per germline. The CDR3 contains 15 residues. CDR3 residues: CASSYSRLVGGEQYF. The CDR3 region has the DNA TGTGCCAGCAGTTACTCGAGACTAGTAGGAGGCGAGCAGTACTTC.

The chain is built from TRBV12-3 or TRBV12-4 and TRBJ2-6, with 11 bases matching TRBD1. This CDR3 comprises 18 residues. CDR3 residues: CTRSPRTGGLSGANVLTF. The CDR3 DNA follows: TGTACCCGCAGTCCCCGGACAGGGGGCCTCTCTGGGGCCAACGTCCTGACTTTC.

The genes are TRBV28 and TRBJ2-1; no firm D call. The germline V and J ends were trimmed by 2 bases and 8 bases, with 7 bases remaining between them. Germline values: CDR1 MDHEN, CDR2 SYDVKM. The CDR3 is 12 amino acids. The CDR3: CASSLAADEQFF. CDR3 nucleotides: TGTGCCAGCAGTTTAGCCGCGGATGAGCAGTTCTTC.

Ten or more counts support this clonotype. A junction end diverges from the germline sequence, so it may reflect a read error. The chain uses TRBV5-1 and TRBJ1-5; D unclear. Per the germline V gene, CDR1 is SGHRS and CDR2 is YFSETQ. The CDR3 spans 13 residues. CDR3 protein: CASSLSGDQPQHF. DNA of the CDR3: TGTGCCAGCAGCTTATCTGGGGATCAGCCCCAGCATTTT.

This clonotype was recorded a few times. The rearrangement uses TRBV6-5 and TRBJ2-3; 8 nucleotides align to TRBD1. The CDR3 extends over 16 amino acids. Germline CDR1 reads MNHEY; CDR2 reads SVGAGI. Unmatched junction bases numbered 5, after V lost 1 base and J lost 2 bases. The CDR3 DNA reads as TGTGCCAGCAGTTACTTGGGGACAGGCCCCACAGATACGCAGTATTTT. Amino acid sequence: CASSYLGTGPTDTQYF.

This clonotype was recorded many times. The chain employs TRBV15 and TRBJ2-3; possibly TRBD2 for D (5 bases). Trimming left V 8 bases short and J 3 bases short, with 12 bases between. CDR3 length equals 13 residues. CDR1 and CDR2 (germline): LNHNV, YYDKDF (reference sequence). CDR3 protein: CATQGRVTDTQYF. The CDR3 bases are TGTGCCACCCAAGGGCGGGTGACAGATACGCAGTATTTT. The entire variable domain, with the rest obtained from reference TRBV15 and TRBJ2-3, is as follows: DAMVIQNPRYQVTQFGKPVTLSCSQTLNHNVMYWYQQKSSQAPKLLFHYYDKDFNNEADTPDNFQSRRPNTSFCFLDIRSPGLGDTAMYLCATQGRVTDTQYFGPGTRLTVL.

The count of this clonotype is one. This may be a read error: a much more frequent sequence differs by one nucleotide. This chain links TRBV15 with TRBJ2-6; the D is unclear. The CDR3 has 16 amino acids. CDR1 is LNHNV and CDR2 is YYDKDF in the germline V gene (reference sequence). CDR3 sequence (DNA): TGTGCCACCAGCAGAGTTGGGTACTCTGGGACCAACGTCCTGACTTTC. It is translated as CATSRVGYSGTNVLTF.

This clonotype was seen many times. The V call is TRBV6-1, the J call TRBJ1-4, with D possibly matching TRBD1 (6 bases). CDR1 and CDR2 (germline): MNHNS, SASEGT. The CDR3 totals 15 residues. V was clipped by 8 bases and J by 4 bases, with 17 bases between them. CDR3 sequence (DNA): TGTGCCAGCGTAACAGGGTCGCCCCATAATGAAAAACTGTTTTTT. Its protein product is CASVTGSPHNEKLFF.

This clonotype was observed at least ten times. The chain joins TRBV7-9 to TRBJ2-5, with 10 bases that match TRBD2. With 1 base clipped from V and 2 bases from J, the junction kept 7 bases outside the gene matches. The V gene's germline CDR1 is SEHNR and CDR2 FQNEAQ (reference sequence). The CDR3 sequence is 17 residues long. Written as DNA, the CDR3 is TGTGCCAGCAGCTTAGGGACTAGCGGACGAAAGCAAGAGACCCAGTACTTC. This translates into CASSLGTSGRKQETQYF. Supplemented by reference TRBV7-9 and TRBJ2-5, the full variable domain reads DTGVSQNPRHKITKRGQNVTFRCDPISEHNRLYWYRQTLGQGPEFLTYFQNEAQLEKSRLLSDRFSAERPKGSFSTLEIQRTEQGDSAMYLCASSLGTSGRKQETQYFGPGTRLLVL.

The CDR3 reads CASSSDSGKGDEQFF. CDR3 bases: TGTGCCAGCAGCTCGGATAGCGGGAAAGGCGATGAGCAGTTCTTC. The V and J genes are TRBV5-8 and TRBJ2-1; TRBD2 matches at 8 bases. Germline CDR1 SGHTS, CDR2 YDEGEE. Germline trimming cut 3 bases from V and 8 bases from J; bases unmatched to any gene: 10. The CDR3 is 15 residues long.

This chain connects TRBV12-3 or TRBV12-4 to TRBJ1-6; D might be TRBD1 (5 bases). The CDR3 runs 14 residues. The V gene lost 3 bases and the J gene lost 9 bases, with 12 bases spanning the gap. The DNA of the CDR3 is TGTGCCAGCAGTTTCTCCAGCGGGGGTTCACCCCTCCACTTT. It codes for CASSFSSGGSPLHF.

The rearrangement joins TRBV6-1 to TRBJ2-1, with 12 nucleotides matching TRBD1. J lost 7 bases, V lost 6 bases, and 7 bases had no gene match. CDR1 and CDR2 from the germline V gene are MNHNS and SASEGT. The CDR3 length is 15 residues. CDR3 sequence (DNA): TGTGCCAGCAGCGGGGACAGGGGGCGTAGAAATGAGCAGTTCTTC. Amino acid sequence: CASSGDRGRRNEQFF.

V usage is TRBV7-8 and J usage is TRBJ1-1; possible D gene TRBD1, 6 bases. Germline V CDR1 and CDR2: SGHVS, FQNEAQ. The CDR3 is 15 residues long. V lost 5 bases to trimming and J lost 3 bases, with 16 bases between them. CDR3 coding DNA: TGTGCCAGCAGCCCTTGGGGGGGCTCGGACACTGAAGCTTTCTTT. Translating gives CASSPWGGSDTEAFF.

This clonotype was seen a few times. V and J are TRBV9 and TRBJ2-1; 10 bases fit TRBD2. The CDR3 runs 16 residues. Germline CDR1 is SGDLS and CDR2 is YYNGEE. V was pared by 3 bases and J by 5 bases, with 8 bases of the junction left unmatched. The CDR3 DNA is TGTGCCAGCAGCGCAGAGGAGCGGGAGGGGGACAATGAGCAGTTCTTC. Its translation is CASSAEEREGDNEQFF.

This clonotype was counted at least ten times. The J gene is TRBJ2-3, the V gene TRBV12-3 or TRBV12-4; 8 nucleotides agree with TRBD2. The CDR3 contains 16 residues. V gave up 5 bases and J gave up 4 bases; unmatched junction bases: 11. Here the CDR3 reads CASSPPGTSGSDTQYF. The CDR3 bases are TGTGCCAGCAGTCCCCCCGGGACTAGTGGGTCAGATACGCAGTATTTT.

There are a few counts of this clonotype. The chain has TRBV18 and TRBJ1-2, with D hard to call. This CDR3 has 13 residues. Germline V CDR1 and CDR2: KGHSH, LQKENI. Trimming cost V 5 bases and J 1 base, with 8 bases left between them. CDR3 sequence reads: CASSEDLNYGYTF. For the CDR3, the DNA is TGTGCCAGCTCAGAAGACCTTAACTATGGCTACACCTTC.

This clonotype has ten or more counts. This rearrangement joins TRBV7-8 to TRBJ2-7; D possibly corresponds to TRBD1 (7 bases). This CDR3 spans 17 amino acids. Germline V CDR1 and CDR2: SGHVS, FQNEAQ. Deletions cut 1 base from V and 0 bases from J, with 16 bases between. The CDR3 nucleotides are TGTGCCAGCAGCTTAGACAGGGGACTGACGAGCTCCTACGAGCAGTACTTC. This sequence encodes CASSLDRGLTSSYEQYF.

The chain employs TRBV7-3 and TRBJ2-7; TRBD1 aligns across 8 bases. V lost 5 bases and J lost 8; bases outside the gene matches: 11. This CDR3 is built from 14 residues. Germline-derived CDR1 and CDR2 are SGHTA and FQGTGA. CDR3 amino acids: CASSPATGDEKQYF. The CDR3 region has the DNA TGTGCCAGCAGCCCCGCGACAGGGGATGAGAAGCAGTACTTC.

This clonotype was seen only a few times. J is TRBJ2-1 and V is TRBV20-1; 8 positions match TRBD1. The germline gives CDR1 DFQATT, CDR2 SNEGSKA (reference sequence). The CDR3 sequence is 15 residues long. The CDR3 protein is CSAGRTGMTYNEQFF. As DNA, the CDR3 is TGCAGCGCAGGAAGGACAGGGATGACCTACAATGAGCAGTTCTTC.

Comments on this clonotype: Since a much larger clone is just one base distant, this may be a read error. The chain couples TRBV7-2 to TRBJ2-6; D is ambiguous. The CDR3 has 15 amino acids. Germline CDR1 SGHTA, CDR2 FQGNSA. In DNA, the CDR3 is TGTGCCATCAGCTTAGTGGGCGCTGGGGCCAACGTCCTGACTTTC. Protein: CAISLVGAGANVLTF.